This is a list of T cell receptor beta chains from one sample in a study of T-cell memory formation after mild COVID-19. TCRdb reanalysed the 5' RACE reads using MiXCR and keeps one entry per CDR3 protein. Among about 110,000 distinct CDR3 sequences listed, 22% were seen once. Sequencing was done on a sample of PBMCs or a T cell subset sorted from them (not recorded which). These receptors all come from a man between 18 and 29 years old who had mild COVID-19 (a few samples of this study predate the infection). Cell type and time point are not known. The CDR3 runs from the conserved cysteine through the conserved F or W. D genes are given only for firm matches.

len	j_gene	d_gene	v_gene	CDR3aa
17	TRBJ2-7	TRBD1	TRBV5-1	CASSLGAGTGVSYEQYF
15	TRBJ1-4	.	TRBV7-6	CASSPRTASGEKLFF
16	TRBJ2-6	.	TRBV20-1	CSARKGGGSGANVLTF
15	TRBJ2-3	TRBD2	TRBV7-2	CASSSERGGTDTQYF
14	TRBJ1-1	.	TRBV7-2	CASSLVQANTEAFF
14	TRBJ1-6	TRBD1	TRBV5-1	CASSLTGLESPLHF
13	TRBJ2-5	.	TRBV6-6	CASTPGLLGTQYF
15	TRBJ1-2	.	TRBV6-6	CASSYSPTVNYGYTF
12	TRBJ2-3	.	TRBV7-9	CASSLDLDTQYF
15	TRBJ2-5	TRBD1	TRBV12-3/TRBV12-4	CASSQPTGGLETQYF
14	TRBJ2-7	.	TRBV6-2/TRBV6-3	CASSRADSNYEQYF
11	TRBJ2-2	.	TRBV12-3/TRBV12-4	CAIRRTGELFF
15	TRBJ2-2	.	TRBV11-2	CASSLWGGEAGELFF
17	TRBJ1-1	TRBD1	TRBV5-1	CASSLGWTGIGNTEAFF
15	TRBJ1-1	.	TRBV7-9	CASSPETGGPVEAFF
16	TRBJ2-6	.	TRBV4-3	CASSQDGESGANVLTF
15	TRBJ1-1	TRBD1	TRBV5-6	CASSLGTGGFTEAFF
10	TRBJ2-1	.	TRBV7-9	CASSPGRQFF
14	TRBJ2-7	.	TRBV25-1	CASSEAGAIGEQYF
15	TRBJ2-2	.	TRBV25-1	CASSEYGRGTGELFF
14	TRBJ2-4	TRBD1	TRBV4-1	CASSLRTGEHIQYF
13	TRBJ1-5	TRBD1	TRBV5-6	CASSRQGNQPQHF
13	TRBJ2-7	.	TRBV18	CASSPDRSYEQYF
14	TRBJ1-1	.	TRBV7-9	CASSFGIRGAEAFF
15	TRBJ2-5	TRBD2	TRBV10-3	CAISPSGGAAETQYF
14	TRBJ2-1	.	TRBV7-8	CASSITTGYNEQFF
15	TRBJ2-5	.	TRBV3-1	CASTQERGWRETQYF
15	TRBJ1-5	.	TRBV6-2/TRBV6-3	CASREQGGKNQPQHF
11	TRBJ1-1	.	TRBV20-1	CSAYRATEAFF
17	TRBJ2-1	TRBD2	TRBV6-2/TRBV6-3	CASSYSLAGGPVNEQFF
17	TRBJ2-5	.	TRBV3-1	CASSHGRTQPFQETQYF
15	TRBJ1-2	.	TRBV5-1	CASSSGGQNIYGYTF
13	TRBJ2-1	.	TRBV7-8	CASSLAGEVEQFF
12	TRBJ1-2	TRBD1	TRBV27	CASDRDENGYTF
17	TRBJ1-4	TRBD1	TRBV7-2	CASSETDRGIEYEKLFF
13	TRBJ2-7	TRBD1	TRBV19	CASSIQGANEQYF
17	TRBJ2-3	TRBD2	TRBV14	CASSQSTGTSGTDTQYF
13	TRBJ2-5	.	TRBV9	CASSVVSGGTQYF
17	TRBJ2-1	TRBD1	TRBV7-9	CASSLGGQGVAYNEQFF
14	TRBJ1-4	TRBD1	TRBV7-9	CASSTRQGAEKLFF
13	TRBJ2-1	TRBD1	TRBV19	CATRTGYIGEQFF
11	TRBJ2-1	.	TRBV5-1	CASSLEREQFF
14	TRBJ1-2	.	TRBV6-5	CASSPTGLNYGYTF
15	TRBJ2-7	.	TRBV4-1	CASSQEGGTAYEQYF
16	TRBJ2-1	.	TRBV6-6	CASATMVQGGYNEQFF
16	TRBJ2-3	TRBD1	TRBV4-1	CASSQGTGGLTDTQYF
14	TRBJ1-5	.	TRBV6-5	CASSYDGDNQPQHF
16	TRBJ2-3	.	TRBV5-1	CASSPSTDSSTDTQYF
16	TRBJ2-5	.	TRBV4-3	CASSQEMGIHQETQYF
16	TRBJ2-3	.	TRBV15	CATSRVQGGARDTQYF
19	TRBJ2-3	TRBD2	TRBV7-9	CASRPETSGGISPGDTQYF
13	TRBJ2-2	.	TRBV19	CASSRRGSGELFF
16	TRBJ2-5	TRBD2	TRBV6-5	CASSGLAGLIQETQYF
13	TRBJ1-1	.	TRBV6-6	CASSPTVITEAFF
13	TRBJ1-2	.	TRBV7-2	CASTPPGERGYTF
14	TRBJ2-7	.	TRBV5-1	CASSLAGGQLEQYF
18	TRBJ2-1	.	TRBV4-1	CASSLRPPGTGSPNEQFF
15	TRBJ2-3	.	TRBV7-9	CASSLALVTSNTQYF
14	TRBJ1-3	TRBD1	TRBV12-3/TRBV12-4	CASSRTGSGNTIYF